This TCR beta chain was documented in a study of cytomegalovirus exposure and HLA in healthy donors. Study information: A later analysis reported the 120 or so validation repertoires used the same platform as the 550 to 700 first-cohort repertoires.

The study, taken as a whole, reports: In vitro experiments confirmed that a few CMV-associated chains were specific for CMV antigens. Researchers catalogued 150 or so TCR beta chains as cytomegalovirus-associated. The classifier, whose performance was assessed in both the original and validation cohorts, reportedly diagnosed cytomegalovirus status with high specificity and sensitivity.

V lost 3 bases, J lost 4 bases, and 7 bases lay in between. The CDR3 extends over 13 amino acids. Germline-derived CDR1 and CDR2 are SGHRS and YFSETQ. A word on this clone: Its antigen remains unknown.

Here immunoSEQ multiplex PCR was the method, and the copy in TCRdb shows in-frame clones only, minus some. The table includes 130,000 to 150,000 clones, about 91% detected once. The rearrangement joins TRBV5-1 to TRBJ2-2; maybe TRBD2 (5 bases). The sequenced sample consisted of PBMCs. This receptor was obtained from a woman aged 18 to 35 in good health and CMV-seropositive. The CDR3 loop reads CASSSGLTGELFF. In nucleotides, the CDR3 is TGCGCCAGCAGCTCAGGACTCACCGGGGAGCTGTTTTTT.